This entry features one T cell receptor beta chain sequence. This entry belongs to a study of blood T cell repertoires in COVID-19. V was clipped by 0 bases and J by 7 bases, with 13 bases between them. There are 14 residues in the CDR3. The germline gives CDR1 SGHTS, CDR2 YDEGEE. In the study's own analysis: From reference gene primer amplification, estimates of nucleated cell counts were derived. The method was immunoSEQ multiplex PCR; TCRdb's version includes in-frame clones alone and lacks a portion of them. V, J and clone size are taken as reported in that table, and D and trimming were inferred from the DNA itself. The table lists tens of thousands of clones, roughly 87% of them singletons.

The sequence was obtained from a man in his fifties or sixties with acute or convalescent COVID-19. The sequenced material came from peripheral blood. The chain uses TRBV5-8 and TRBJ2-5; unclear D gene. This CDR3 is CASSLAGVAVTQYF. The DNA of the CDR3 is TGTGCCAGCAGCTTGGCTGGAGTCGCGGTGACCCAGTACTTC.